What follows is one T cell receptor beta chain and its context. In the authors' methods: The assay estimated nucleated cells by amplifying reference gene primers. The data were produced by immunoSEQ multiplex PCR, yet TCRdb's version contains in-frame clones alone and is incomplete. Clonal size and the V and J genes are those of that table, whereas D and trimming came from the DNA. The profile shows more than 85,000 clones, approximately 80% of them singletons. This sample is drawn from a study of blood T cell repertoires in COVID-19. About the research overall: Acute-phase and convalescent COVID-19 samples originated in the United States, Italy and Spain. Sources were T cells, B-cell-depleted T cells, or PBMCs; the material itself was cDNA or gDNA.

This CDR3 region has 15 residues. CDR1 KGHSH and CDR2 LQKENI come from the germline V gene. Trimming removed 0 bases from V and 5 bases from J; junction bases left unmatched: 2. Sequences were obtained from peripheral blood. The chain uses TRBV18 and TRBJ2-1; 9 bases fit TRBD2. The source of this sequence is a woman aged 80 or over with acute or convalescent COVID-19. CDR3 in amino acids: CASSPPGLANNEQFF. Written as DNA, the CDR3 is TGTGCCAGCTCACCACCTGGACTAGCGAACAATGAGCAGTTCTTC. Based on the CDR3 plus reference TRBV18 and TRBJ2-1, the full variable domain is NAGVMQNPRHLVRRRGQEARLRCSPMKGHSHVYWYRQLPEEGLKFMVYLQKENIIDESGMPKERFSAEFPKEGPSILRIQQVVRGDSAAYFCASSPPGLANNEQFFGPGTRLTVL.